This TCR beta chain was profiled in a study of T-cell reconstitution after alpha-beta-depleted transplantation in children. The germline CDR1 and CDR2 sequences are SGHRS and YFSETQ. The CDR3 runs 13 residues. V dropped 8 bases and J dropped 1; count of bases not matched to a gene: 5. The TCRbeta library was prepared with unique molecular identifiers. TCRdb passed the PCR reads through MiXCR, listing each CDR3 protein once. The table records about 540,000 distinct CDR3 sequences, 20% to 30% of them present only once. The sequencing used PBMCs, collected before TCRalphabeta/CD19-depleted stem cell transplant. This chain uses TRBV5-1 with TRBJ2-7, with 8 bases that match TRBD2. The clonotype comes from a boy less than two years old with Wiskott-Aldrich syndrome, due to receive a stem cell transplant. CDR3 in amino acids: CASPLAESYEQYF. CDR3 DNA sequence: TGCGCCAGTCCACTAGCGGAGTCCTACGAGCAGTACTTC.